A selection of T cell receptor beta chains follows, all from one sample in a study of cytotoxic CD8 clonotypes in ibrutinib-treated CLL. TCRdb keeps only in-frame clones here, not all; method: immunoSEQ multiplex PCR. The sample shows fewer than 90,000 clones, approximately 86% of them seen only once. The sample consisted of PBMCs, taken before ibrutinib treatment. These receptors came from a human donor with chronic lymphocytic leukemia. Both conserved end residues are part of each CDR3. Fields, in order: D gene, V gene, clone size, J gene, CDR3 protein, CDR3 DNA. D genes are given only for firm matches. Some rows mark clone size as missing; the rest say once, few, many or name a class of expanded clone.

>.|TRBV7-6|.|TRBJ2-7
CASSFESGEQYF
TGTGCCAGCAGCTTCGAGTCGGGCGAGCAGTACTTC
>TRBD1|TRBV7-9|once|TRBJ1-3
CASSRDSRNTIYF
TGTGCCAGCAGCCGGGACAGCAGAAACACCATATATTTT
>TRBD1|TRBV6-5|.|TRBJ1-5
CASSTDRGNQPQHF
TGTGCCAGCAGCACAGACAGGGGCAATCAGCCCCAGCATTTT
>TRBD1|TRBV19|.|TRBJ2-7
CASRDRGRDEQYF
TGTGCCAGTAGGGACAGGGGGCGAGACGAGCAGTACTTC
>.|TRBV28|once|TRBJ2-1
CASSFQGIAYNEQFF
TGTGCCAGCAGTTTCCAGGGGATTGCCTACAATGAGCAGTTCTTC
>.|TRBV4-1|few|TRBJ2-2
CASSQESAGELFF
TGCGCCAGCAGCCAAGAGTCAGCCGGGGAGCTGTTTTTT
>TRBD1|TRBV25-1|.|TRBJ2-1
CASSGSDRVLKFF
TGTGCCAGCAGCGGCTCCGACAGGGTCTTGAAGTTCTTC
>.|TRBV5-1|.|TRBJ2-2
CASSPNTGELFF
TGCGCCAGCAGCCCGAACACCGGGGAGCTGTTTTTT
>TRBD2|TRBV6-5|once|TRBJ2-1
CASKPGGLGGNEQFF
TGTGCCAGCAAACCCGGGGGGTTGGGGGGCAATGAGCAGTTCTTC
>TRBD2|TRBV2|few|TRBJ2-1
CASREREGRGEQFF
TGTGCCAGCAGAGAGCGGGAGGGCCGGGGTGAGCAGTTCTTC
>TRBD2|TRBV9|.|TRBJ2-1
CASSVAGSGRSSYNEQFF
TGTGCCAGCAGCGTAGCTGGTAGCGGGAGGAGCTCCTACAATGAGCAGTTCTTC
>.|TRBV29-1|.|TRBJ1-1
CSVVLTEAFF
TGCAGCGTTGTTTTGACTGAAGCTTTCTTT
>.|TRBV7-9|few|TRBJ2-5
CASSLEVLETQYF
TGTGCCAGCAGCTTAGAGGTTCTAGAGACCCAGTACTTC
>.|TRBV4-1|.|TRBJ1-4
CASSQGVTTNEKLFF
TGCGCCAGCAGCCAGGGAGTCACAACTAATGAAAAACTGTTTTTT
>.|TRBV10-1|once|TRBJ1-4
CASSFKGGTNEKLFF
TGCGCCAGCAGCTTTAAGGGGGGGACTAATGAAAAACTGTTTTTT
>.|TRBV11-2|.|TRBJ1-1
CASSLAGGRTEAFF
TGTGCCAGCAGCTTAGCGGGGGGCAGGACTGAAGCTTTCTTT
>.|TRBV7-9|.|TRBJ2-7
CASSLEQGHEQYF
TGTGCCAGCAGCTTAGAGCAGGGGCACGAGCAGTACTTC
>TRBD2|TRBV27|.|TRBJ2-1
CASSLGGSYNEQFF
TGTGCCAGCAGTTTAGGCGGGAGCTACAATGAGCAGTTCTTC
>.|TRBV20-1|.|TRBJ1-4
CSGQSNEKLFF
TGCAGTGGACAGTCTAATGAAAAACTGTTTTTT
>TRBD1|TRBV4-1|once|TRBJ2-3
CASSQDSIETGVDTQYF
TGCGCCAGCAGCCAAGATAGTATCGAGACAGGGGTGGATACGCAGTATTTT